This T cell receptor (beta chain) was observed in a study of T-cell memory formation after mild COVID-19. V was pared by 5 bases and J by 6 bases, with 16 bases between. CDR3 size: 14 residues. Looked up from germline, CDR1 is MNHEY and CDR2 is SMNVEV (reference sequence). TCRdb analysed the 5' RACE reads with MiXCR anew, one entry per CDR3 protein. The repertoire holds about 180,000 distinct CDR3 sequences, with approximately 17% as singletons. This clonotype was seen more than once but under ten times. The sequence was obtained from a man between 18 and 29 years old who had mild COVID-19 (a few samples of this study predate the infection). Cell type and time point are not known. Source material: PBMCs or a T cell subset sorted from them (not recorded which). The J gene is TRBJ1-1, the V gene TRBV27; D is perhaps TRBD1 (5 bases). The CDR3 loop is CASSPLVGTSEAFF. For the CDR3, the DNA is TGTGCCAGCAGTCCCCTCGTGGGGACGTCTGAAGCTTTCTTT.